This T cell receptor (beta chain) derives from a study of blood T cell repertoires in COVID-19. Overall study: Collection of acute and convalescent COVID-19 samples took place in the United States, Italy and Spain. Nucleic acid was either cDNA or gDNA, and it came from T cells, B-cell-depleted T cells, or PBMCs.

CDR3 size: 13 residues. CDR1 and CDR2 (germline): SGHKS, YYEKEE (reference sequence). The V gene lost 2 bases and the J gene lost 3 bases, with 9 bases spanning the gap. Original data processing: Quantification of nucleated cells was approximated via reference gene primer amplification. The table came from immunoSEQ multiplex PCR; TCRdb's copy has only in-frame clones and leaves some out. V, J and clone size derive from that table, while D and trimming were established from the DNA sequence. The sample has about 35,000 clones; about four fifths are singletons. Sequencing was done on a sample of peripheral blood. The chain has TRBV5-5 and TRBJ2-7; D ambiguous. The TCR comes from a man in his fifties with acute or convalescent COVID-19. Here the CDR3 DNA reads TGTGCCAGCAGCTTTTCAGGTCTCTACGAGCAGTACTTC. Its protein product is CASSFSGLYEQYF. Full variable domain (rest looked up from reference TRBV5-5 and TRBJ2-7): DAGVTQSPTHLIKTRGQQVTLRCSPISGHKSVSWYQQVLGQGPQFIFQYYEKEERGRGNFPDRFSARQFPNYSSELNVNALLLGDSALYLCASSFSGLYEQYFGPGTRLTVT.